This entry concerns a single T cell receptor (beta chain). Its cognate antigen is unknown. V lost 2 bases and J lost 7, with 12 bases in between. This CDR3 has 14 residues. Per the germline V gene, CDR1 is MDHEN and CDR2 is SYDVKM. The data originate from a study of graft-versus-host responses after intestinal transplantation. Assay used: immunoSEQ multiplex PCR; TCRdb lists only in-frame clones, some missing. Of fewer than 95,000 clones listed, 85% to 95% are singletons. The V and J genes are TRBV28 and TRBJ1-5; a possible D gene is TRBD1 (5 bases). This clonotype was sampled from a human donor who was the organ donor for an intestinal transplant. This specimen consisted of unstimulated CD8+ T cells sorted from spleen or lymph node cells, obtained before transplant. The CDR3 loop is CASSLVRAGQPQHF. In nucleotides, the CDR3 is TGTGCCAGCAGTTTAGTCAGGGCTGGGCAGCCCCAGCATTTT.